The source of this T cell receptor (beta chain) is a study of T cell responses to AZD1222 COVID-19 vaccine. Notes on the study in general: Spike regions recognized by vaccine-associated CD4 TCRs spanned the protein, led by 160-218 and 743-854.

Worth noting for this clone: The antigen is undetermined.

Trimming took off 3 bases at V and 4 bases at J, with 9 bases between the two ends. The length of the CDR3 is 13 residues. In germline, CDR1 is SNHLY, CDR2 FYNNEI. Produced via immunoSEQ multiplex PCR; TCRdb's table is partial and in-frame only. The table shows roughly 150,000 clones, with about 87% occurring only once. This clonotype was obtained from an adult who received the AZD1222 COVID-19 vaccine. The rearrangement uses TRBV2 and TRBJ1-1; D remains unclear. The sequencing here drew on peripheral blood, taken 28 days after the second AZD1222 dose. The CDR3 DNA sequence: TGTGCCAGCAGTGATAGGACGGGCACTGAAGCTTTCTTT. This codes for CASSDRTGTEAFF.